Given below is one T cell receptor (beta chain) in context. Its antigen is not known. This record comes from a study of T cell repertoires in cytomegalovirus infection. Study summary: In the study, CMV epitopes included recently identified HLA-C-restricted and well-studied HLA-B-restricted ones.

Study observations and caveats: Cumulative frequency (of public TCR beta family members) identified carriers of CMV plus the relevant HLA. Dominant in the ex vivo response were TCR beta clonotypes restricted by HLA-C and specific for CMV.

MiXCR, run by TCRdb on the reads, gives a single entry per CDR3 protein. This sample has about half a million distinct CDR3 sequences, with about 42% found just once. Material: cultured PBMCs, obtained from culture after CMV antigen stimulation. This TCR derives from a human donor in good health (CMV status not recorded). Some clones in this sample may be carry-over from other donors' samples.

CDR3 sequence: CASSWAGHYTF. The CDR3 coding sequence is TGTGCCAGCAGTTGGGCAGGGCACTACACCTTC. This rearrangement joins TRBV6-5 to TRBJ1-2, with D perhaps matching TRBD1 (5 bases). The germline V gene has CDR1 MNHEY and CDR2 SVGAGI. V lost 4 bases and J lost 10, with 10 bases in between. The length of the CDR3 is 11 residues.